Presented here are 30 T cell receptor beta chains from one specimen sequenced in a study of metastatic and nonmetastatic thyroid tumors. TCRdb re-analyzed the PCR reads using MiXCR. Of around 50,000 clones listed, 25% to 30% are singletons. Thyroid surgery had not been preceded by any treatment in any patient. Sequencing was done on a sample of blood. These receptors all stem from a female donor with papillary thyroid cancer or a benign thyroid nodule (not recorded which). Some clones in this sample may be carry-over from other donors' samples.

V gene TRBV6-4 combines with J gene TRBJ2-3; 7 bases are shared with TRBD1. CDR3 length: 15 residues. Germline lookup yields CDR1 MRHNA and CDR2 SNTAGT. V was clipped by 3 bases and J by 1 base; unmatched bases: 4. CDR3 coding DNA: TGTGCCAGCAGTGAATCCGGACAGGGCACAGATACGCAGTATTTT. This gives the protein CASSESGQGTDTQYF.

CDR3 sequence: CASSGGTGGRDTIYF. Written as DNA, the CDR3 is TGTGCCAGCAGTGGAGGGACAGGGGGCCGAGACACCATATATTTT. The V and J genes are TRBV6-1 and TRBJ1-3, with TRBD1 identical over 12 bases. V was pared by 4 bases and J by 8 bases, with 6 bases of the junction left unmatched. The CDR3 sequence is 15 residues long. Germline V lookup: CDR1 MNHNS, CDR2 SASEGT.

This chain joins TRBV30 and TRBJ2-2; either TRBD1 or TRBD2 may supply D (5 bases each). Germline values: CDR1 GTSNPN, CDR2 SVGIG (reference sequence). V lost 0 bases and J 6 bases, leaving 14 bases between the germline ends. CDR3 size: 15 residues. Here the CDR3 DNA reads TGTGCCTGGAGTGTGGGAGCAGGGTGGCCCGGGGAGCTGTTTTTT. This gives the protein CAWSVGAGWPGELFF. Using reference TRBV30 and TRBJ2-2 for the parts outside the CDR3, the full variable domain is SQTIHQWPATLVQPVGSPLSLECTVEGTSNPNLYWYRQAAGRGLQLLFYSVGIGQISSEVPQNLSASRPQDRQFILSSKKLLLSDSGFYLCAWSVGAGWPGELFFGEGSRLTVL.

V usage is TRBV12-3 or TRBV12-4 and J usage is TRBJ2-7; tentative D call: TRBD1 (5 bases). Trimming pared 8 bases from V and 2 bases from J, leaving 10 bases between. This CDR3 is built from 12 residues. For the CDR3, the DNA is TGTGCCAGCCAGGACATTGCCTACGAGCAGTACTTC. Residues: CASQDIAYEQYF.

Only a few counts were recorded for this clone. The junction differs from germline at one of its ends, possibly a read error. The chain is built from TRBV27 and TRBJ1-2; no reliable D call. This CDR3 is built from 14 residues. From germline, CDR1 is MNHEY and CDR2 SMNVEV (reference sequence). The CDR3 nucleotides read TGTGCCAGCAGTTTATCGGAAGGAGTGGATACCCCCGTATTC. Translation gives CASSLSEGVDTPVF.

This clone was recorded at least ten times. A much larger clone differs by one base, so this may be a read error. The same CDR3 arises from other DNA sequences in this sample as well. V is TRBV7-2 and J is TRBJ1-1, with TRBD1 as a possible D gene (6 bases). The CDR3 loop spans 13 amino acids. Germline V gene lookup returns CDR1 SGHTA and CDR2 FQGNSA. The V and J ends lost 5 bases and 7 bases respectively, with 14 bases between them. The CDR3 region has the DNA TGTGCCAGCAGCCTACGGGGGGCGAGTGAAGCTTTCTTT. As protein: CASSLRGASEAFF.

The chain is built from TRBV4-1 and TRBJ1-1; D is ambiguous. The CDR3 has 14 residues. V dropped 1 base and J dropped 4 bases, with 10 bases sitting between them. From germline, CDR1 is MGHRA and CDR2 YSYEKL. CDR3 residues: CASSQGNLGTEAFF. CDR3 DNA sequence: TGCGCCAGCAGCCAAGGGAACCTCGGCACTGAAGCTTTCTTT.

The CDR3 region has the DNA TGTGCCAGCAGCTTCCGGGGGGGCGGCTACACCTTC. It translates to CASSFRGGGYTF. The rearrangement uses TRBV7-2 and TRBJ1-2, with a possible D match to TRBD1 (6 bases). The V gene lost 3 bases and the J gene lost 8 bases, with 10 bases spanning the gap. This CDR3 is built from 12 residues. CDR1 is SGHTA, CDR2 FQGNSA, per germline.

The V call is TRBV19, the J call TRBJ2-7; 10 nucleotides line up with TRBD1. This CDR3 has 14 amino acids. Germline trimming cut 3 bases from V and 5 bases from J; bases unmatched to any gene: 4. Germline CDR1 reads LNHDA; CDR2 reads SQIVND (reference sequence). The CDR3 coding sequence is TGTGCCAGTAGTATTAGACAGGGGGCGAACGAGCAGTACTTC. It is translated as CASSIRQGANEQYF.

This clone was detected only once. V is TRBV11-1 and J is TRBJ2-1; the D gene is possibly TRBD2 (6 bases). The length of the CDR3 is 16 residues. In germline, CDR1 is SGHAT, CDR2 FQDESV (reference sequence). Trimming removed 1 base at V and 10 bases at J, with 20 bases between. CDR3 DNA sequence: TGTGCCAGCAGCTTAGTGGGGCCCCCTGGGGGGAGCGAGCAGTTCTTC. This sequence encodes CASSLVGPPGGSEQFF. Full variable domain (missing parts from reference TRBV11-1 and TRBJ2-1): EAEVAQSPRYKITEKSQAVAFWCDPISGHATLYWYRQILGQGPELLVQFQDESVVDDSQLPKDRFSAERLKGVDSTLKIQPAELGDSAMYLCASSLVGPPGGSEQFFGPGTRLTVL.

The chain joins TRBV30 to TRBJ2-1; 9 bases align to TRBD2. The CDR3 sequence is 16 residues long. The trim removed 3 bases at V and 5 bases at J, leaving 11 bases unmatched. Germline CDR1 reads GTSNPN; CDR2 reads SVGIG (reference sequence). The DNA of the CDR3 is TGTGCCTGGAGCAGGCGCGGGAGGGGTTCTAACAATGAGCAGTTCTTC. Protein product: CAWSRRGRGSNNEQFF.

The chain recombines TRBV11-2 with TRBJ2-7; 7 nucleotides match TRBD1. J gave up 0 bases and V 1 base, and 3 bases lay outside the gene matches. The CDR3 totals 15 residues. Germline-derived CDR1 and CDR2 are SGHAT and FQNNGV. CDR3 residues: CASSLGQGASYEQYF. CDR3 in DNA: TGTGCCAGCAGCTTAGGACAGGGCGCCTCCTACGAGCAGTACTTC.

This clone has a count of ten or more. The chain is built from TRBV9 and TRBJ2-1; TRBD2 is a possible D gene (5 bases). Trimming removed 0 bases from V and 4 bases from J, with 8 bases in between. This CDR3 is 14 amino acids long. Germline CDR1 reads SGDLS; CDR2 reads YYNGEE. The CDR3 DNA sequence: TGTGCCAGCAGCGTAGAACTAGATTACAATGAGCAGTTCTTC. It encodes CASSVELDYNEQFF. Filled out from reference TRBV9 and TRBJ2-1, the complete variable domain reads DSGVTQTPKHLITATGQRVTLRCSPRSGDLSVYWYQQSLDQGLQFLIQYYNGEERAKGNILERFSAQQFPDLHSELNLSSLELGDSALYFCASSVELDYNEQFFGPGTRLTVL.

The DNA for the CDR3 is TGTGCCAGCAGTTTAGATGGGGCCAACGTCCTGACTTTC. Translation gives CASSLDGANVLTF. The chain recombines TRBV12-3 or TRBV12-4 with TRBJ2-6; D gene ambiguous. The CDR3 runs to 13 residues. The V and J ends lost 1 base and 3 bases respectively, with 1 base between them.

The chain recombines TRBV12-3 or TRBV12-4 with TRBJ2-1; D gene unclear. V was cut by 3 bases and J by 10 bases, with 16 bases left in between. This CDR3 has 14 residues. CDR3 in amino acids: CASSFAAASNEQFF. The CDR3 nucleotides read TGTGCCAGCAGTTTCGCCGCTGCTAGTAACGAGCAGTTCTTC.

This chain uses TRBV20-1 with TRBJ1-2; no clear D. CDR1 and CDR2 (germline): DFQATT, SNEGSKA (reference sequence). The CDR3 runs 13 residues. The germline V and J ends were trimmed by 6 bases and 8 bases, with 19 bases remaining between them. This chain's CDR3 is CSARYGGWRGYTF. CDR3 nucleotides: TGCAGTGCCCGATATGGAGGGTGGCGGGGCTACACCTTC.

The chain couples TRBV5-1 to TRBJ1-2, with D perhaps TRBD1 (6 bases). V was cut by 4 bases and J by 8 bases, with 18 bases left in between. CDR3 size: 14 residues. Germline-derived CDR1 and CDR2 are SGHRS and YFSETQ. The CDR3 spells CASSTENRAEGYTF. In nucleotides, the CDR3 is TGCGCCAGCAGCACTGAGAACAGGGCGGAGGGCTACACCTTC.

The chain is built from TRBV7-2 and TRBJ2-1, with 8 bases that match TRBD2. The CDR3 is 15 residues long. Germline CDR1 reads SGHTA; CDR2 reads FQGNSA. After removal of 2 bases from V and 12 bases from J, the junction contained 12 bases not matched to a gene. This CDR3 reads CASSLSTSGRGGQFF. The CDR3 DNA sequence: TGTGCCAGCAGCTTAAGCACTAGCGGTAGGGGTGGGCAGTTCTTC.

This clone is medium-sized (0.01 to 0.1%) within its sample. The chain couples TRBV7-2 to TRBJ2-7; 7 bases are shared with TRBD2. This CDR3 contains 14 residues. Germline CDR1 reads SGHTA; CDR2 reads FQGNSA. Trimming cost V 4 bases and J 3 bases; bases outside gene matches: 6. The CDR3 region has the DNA TGTGCCAGCAGCTACCGGGACTACATCTACGAGCAGTACTTC. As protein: CASSYRDYIYEQYF.

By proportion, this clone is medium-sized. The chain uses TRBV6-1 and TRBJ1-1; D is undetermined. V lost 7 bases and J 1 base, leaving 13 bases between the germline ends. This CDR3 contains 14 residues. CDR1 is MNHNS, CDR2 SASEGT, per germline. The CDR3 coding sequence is TGTGCCAGCACGCGCGTCTCTTGGAACACTGAAGCTTTCTTT. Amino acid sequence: CASTRVSWNTEAFF.

The CDR3 DNA follows: TGTGCCAGCAGTGGGATGACAGGGTACCAGGGGGAGACCCAGTACTTC. It is translated as CASSGMTGYQGETQYF. This chain links TRBV25-1 with TRBJ2-5; 7 positions agree with TRBD1. Germline CDR1 and CDR2: MGHDK and SYGVNS. V was clipped by 4 bases and J by 5 bases; unmatched bases: 13. This CDR3 spans 16 amino acids.

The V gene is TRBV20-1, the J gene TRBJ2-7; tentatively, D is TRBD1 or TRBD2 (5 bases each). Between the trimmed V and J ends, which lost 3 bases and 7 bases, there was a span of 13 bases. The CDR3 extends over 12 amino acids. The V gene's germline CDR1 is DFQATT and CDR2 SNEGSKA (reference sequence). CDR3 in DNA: TGCAGTGCTAGGGGGCGGAGGAGGGAGCAGTACTTC. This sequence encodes CSARGRRREQYF.

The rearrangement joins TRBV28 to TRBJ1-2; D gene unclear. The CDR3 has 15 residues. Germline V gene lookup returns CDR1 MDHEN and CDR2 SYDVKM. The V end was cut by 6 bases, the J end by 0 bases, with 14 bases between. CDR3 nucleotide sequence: TGTGCCAGCAGGCGGGAGGATGGAGCTAACTATGGCTACACCTTC. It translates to CASRREDGANYGYTF.

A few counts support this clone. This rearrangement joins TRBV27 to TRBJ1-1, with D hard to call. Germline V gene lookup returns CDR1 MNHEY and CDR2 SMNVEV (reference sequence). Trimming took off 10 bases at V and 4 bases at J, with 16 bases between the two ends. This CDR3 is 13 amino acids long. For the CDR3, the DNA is TGTGCCATCAATTTCAGCAGGTCCACTGAAGCTTTCTTT. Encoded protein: CAINFSRSTEAFF.

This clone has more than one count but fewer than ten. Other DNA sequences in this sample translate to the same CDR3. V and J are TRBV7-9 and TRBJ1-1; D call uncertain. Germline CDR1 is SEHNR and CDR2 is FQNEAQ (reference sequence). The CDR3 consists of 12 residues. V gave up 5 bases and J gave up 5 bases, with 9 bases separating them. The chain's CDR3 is CASSLRPTEAFF. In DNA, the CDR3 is TGTGCCAGCAGCCTACGACCTACTGAAGCTTTCTTT.

CDR3 sequence reads: CASSFSGTEGYGYTF. Written as DNA, the CDR3 is TGTGCCAGCAGCTTTTCCGGGACGGAGGGTTATGGCTACACCTTC. This chain joins TRBV11-2 and TRBJ1-2, with D tentatively TRBD1 (5 bases). Between the trimmed V and J ends, which lost 3 bases and 5 bases, there was a span of 16 bases. The V gene's germline CDR1 is SGHAT and CDR2 FQNNGV. The CDR3 is 15 amino acids.

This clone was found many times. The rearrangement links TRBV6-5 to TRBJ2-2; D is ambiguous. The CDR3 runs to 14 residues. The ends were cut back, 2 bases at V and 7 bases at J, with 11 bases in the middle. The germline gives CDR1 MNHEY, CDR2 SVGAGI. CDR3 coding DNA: TGTGCCAGCAGTTACACCCCCTCCGGCGGGGAGCTGTTTTTT. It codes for CASSYTPSGGELFF.

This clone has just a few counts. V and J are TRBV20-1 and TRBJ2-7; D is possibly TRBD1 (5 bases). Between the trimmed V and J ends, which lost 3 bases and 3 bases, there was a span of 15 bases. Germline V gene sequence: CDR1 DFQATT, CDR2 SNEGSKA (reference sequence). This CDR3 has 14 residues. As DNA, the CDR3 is TGCAGTGCTAGCACTCAGGGAAACGTCTACGAGCAGTACTTC. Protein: CSASTQGNVYEQYF.

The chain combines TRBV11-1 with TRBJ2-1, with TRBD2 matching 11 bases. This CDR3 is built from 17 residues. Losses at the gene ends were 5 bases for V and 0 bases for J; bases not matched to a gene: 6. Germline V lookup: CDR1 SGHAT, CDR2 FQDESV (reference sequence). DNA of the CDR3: TGTGCCAGCAGCCCTCCTAGCGGGGGGAGCTCCTACAATGAGCAGTTCTTC. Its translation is CASSPPSGGSSYNEQFF. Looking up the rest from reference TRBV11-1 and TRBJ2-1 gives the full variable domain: EAEVAQSPRYKITEKSQAVAFWCDPISGHATLYWYRQILGQGPELLVQFQDESVVDDSQLPKDRFSAERLKGVDSTLKIQPAELGDSAMYLCASSPPSGGSSYNEQFFGPGTRLTVL.

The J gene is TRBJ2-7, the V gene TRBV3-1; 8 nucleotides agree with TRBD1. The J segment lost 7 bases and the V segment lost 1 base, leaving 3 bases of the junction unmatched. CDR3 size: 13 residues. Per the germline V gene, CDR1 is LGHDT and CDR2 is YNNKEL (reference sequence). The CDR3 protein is CASSQGQGLEQYF. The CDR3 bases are TGTGCCAGCAGCCAAGGACAGGGGCTGGAGCAGTACTTC.